Presented here are 19 T cell receptor beta chains from one specimen sequenced in a study of blood T cell repertoires in COVID-19. The assay was immunoSEQ multiplex PCR, and TCRdb's table has in-frame clones only and misses some. The sample yields tens of thousands of clones, approximately 70% seen once. The sequenced material came from PBMCs or T cells enriched from blood (not recorded which). Every receptor here comes from a woman aged 55-70 years who had been exposed to COVID-19.

This chain uses TRBV2 with TRBJ1-2; 8 bases agree with TRBD1. The germline V gene has CDR1 SNHLY and CDR2 FYNNEI. J gave up 4 bases and V 10 bases, and 8 bases lay outside the gene matches. This CDR3 comprises 13 residues. The CDR3 DNA reads TGTGCCATGGGGACAGGCTGGGGCTATGGCTACACCTTC. It encodes CAMGTGWGYGYTF.

The chain combines TRBV29-1 with TRBJ2-3, with D perhaps TRBD2 (6 bases). Trimming stripped 4 bases from V and 5 bases from J, with 16 bases between. This CDR3 contains 14 residues. CDR1 and CDR2 from the germline V gene are SQVTM and ANQGSEA. The CDR3 DNA reads as TGCAGCGTTGGGCTAGCGTCTTCGGGAGATACGCAGTATTTT. Protein: CSVGLASSGDTQYF.

This chain links TRBV5-5 with TRBJ1-5; weak D call: TRBD1 (6 bases). V lost 5 bases to trimming and J lost 1 base, with 16 bases between them. The CDR3 is 16 amino acids. Per the germline V gene, CDR1 is SGHKS and CDR2 is YYEKEE (reference sequence). The CDR3 DNA sequence: TGTGCCAGCAGTAGAGATACAGGGTGGAGCAATCAGCCCCAGCATTTT. Translating it yields CASSRDTGWSNQPQHF.

CDR3 nucleotides: TGTGCCACCAGTGATTCATCTAGCGGGAGGGCGTCAGATACGCAGTATTTT. Encoded protein: CATSDSSSGRASDTQYF. This chain links TRBV24-1 with TRBJ2-3; TRBD2 agrees at 12 bases. This CDR3 has 17 amino acids. Germline V gene lookup returns CDR1 KGHDR and CDR2 SFDVKD. V shed 2 bases and J 4 bases; nucleotides not matched to a gene: 6.

The V gene is TRBV28, the J gene TRBJ1-2, with 11 bases aligning to TRBD1. The CDR3 is made up of 15 amino acids. The germline V gene has CDR1 MDHEN and CDR2 SYDVKM. J lost 6 bases, V lost 5 bases, and 8 bases had no gene match. This chain's CDR3 is CASSDSGTGGDGYTF. CDR3 in DNA: TGTGCCAGCAGTGATAGCGGGACAGGGGGAGATGGCTACACCTTC.

The gene calls are TRBV15 and TRBJ2-2; 10 bases match TRBD2. This CDR3 comprises 13 residues. The V gene's germline CDR1 is LNHNV and CDR2 YYDKDF (reference sequence). The V and J ends lost 7 bases and 6 bases, in that order; junction bases with no gene match: 2. The CDR3, as DNA: TGTGCCACCACCAGCGGGAGGGCCGGGGAGCTGTTTTTT. This codes for CATTSGRAGELFF.

The chain recombines TRBV7-2 with TRBJ1-3; 7 nucleotides agree with TRBD1. The germline V gene encodes CDR1 SGHTA and CDR2 FQGNSA. After removal of 5 bases from V and 0 bases from J, the junction contained 10 bases not matched to a gene. The CDR3 sequence is 17 residues long. The CDR3 sequence is CASSPSVGQLSGNTIYF. CDR3 nucleotides: TGTGCCAGCAGCCCATCAGTGGGACAGCTCTCTGGAAACACCATATATTTT.

This clone was seen a single time. V usage is TRBV28 and J usage is TRBJ2-1, with 13 bases that match TRBD2. The CDR3 spans 15 residues. With 5 bases clipped from V and 6 bases from J, the junction kept 4 bases outside the gene matches. Germline CDR1 MDHEN, CDR2 SYDVKM. The CDR3 coding sequence is TGTGCCAGCAGTCAACTAGCGGGGGGGAGCAATGAGCAGTTCTTC. Translating it yields CASSQLAGGSNEQFF.

The rearrangement joins TRBV6-5 to TRBJ2-7; a weak D match, TRBD1 (6 bases). Per germline, CDR1 MNHEY and CDR2 SVGAGI. The CDR3 extends over 14 amino acids. V was trimmed by 6 bases and J by 5 bases, leaving 17 bases between them. The CDR3 nucleotides read TGTGCCAGCAGCCCAGCCGGGACACTAGACGAGCAGTACTTC. This encodes CASSPAGTLDEQYF.

V gene TRBV3-1 (or the pseudogene TRBV3-2) combines with J gene TRBJ1-1, with D unresolved. The CDR3 totals 11 residues. V lost 3 bases, J lost 8 bases, and 7 bases lay in between. CDR1 is LGHDT, CDR2 YNNKEL, per germline (reference sequence). This CDR3 is CASSHRGEAFF. The CDR3 region has the DNA TGTGCCAGCAGCCATCGAGGGGAAGCTTTCTTT.

The rearrangement uses TRBV7-9 and TRBJ2-1; 8 bases match TRBD2. V lost 5 bases, J lost 7 bases, and 10 bases stayed unmatched. Germline V gives CDR1 SEHNR, CDR2 FQNEAQ (reference sequence). The CDR3 loop spans 15 amino acids. The CDR3, as DNA: TGTGCCAGCAGCCCGGGGGGGAGAACACGGAATGAGCAGTTCTTC. Protein product: CASSPGGRTRNEQFF. The full variable domain, in which reference TRBV7-9 and TRBJ2-1 provide the parts outside the CDR3, is DTGVSQNPRHKITKRGQNVTFRCDPISEHNRLYWYRQTLGQGPEFLTYFQNEAQLEKSRLLSDRFSAERPKGSFSTLEIQRTEQGDSAMYLCASSPGGRTRNEQFFGPGTRLTVL.

The V gene is TRBV3-1 (or the pseudogene TRBV3-2), the J gene TRBJ2-2, with 7 bases matching TRBD2. J lost 8 bases, V lost 4 bases, and 10 bases had no gene match. This CDR3 has 15 amino acids. Germline V gene data show CDR1 as LGHDT and CDR2 as YNNKEL (reference sequence). The CDR3: CASSPLAAFTGELFF. The CDR3 DNA sequence: TGTGCCAGCAGCCCCCTAGCGGCGTTCACTGGGGAGCTGTTTTTT.

The genes are TRBV7-2 and TRBJ1-2; D is unresolved. The V gene lost 5 bases and the J gene lost 6 bases, with 16 bases spanning the gap. The length of the CDR3 is 14 residues. Germline V CDR1 and CDR2: SGHTA, FQGNSA. The CDR3: CASSPTPPRDGYTF. The CDR3 region has the DNA TGTGCCAGCAGCCCTACACCACCGAGGGATGGCTACACCTTC.

The chain couples TRBV4-3 to TRBJ2-1, with TRBD2 matching 10 bases. After removal of 2 bases from V and 6 bases from J, the junction contained 25 bases not matched to a gene. CDR3 length: 22 residues. Germline V CDR1 and CDR2: LGHNA, YSLEER. The CDR3 sequence: CASSQSPRMGKREGQFINEQFF. CDR3 nucleotides: TGCGCCAGCAGCCAAAGCCCCAGAATGGGTAAGCGGGAGGGCCAGTTTATCAATGAGCAGTTCTTC.

This chain uses TRBV23-1 with TRBJ1-5; D not certain. TRBV23-1 is labeled an ORF, and its function is uncertain. This CDR3 is built from 16 residues. V dropped 3 bases and J dropped 8 bases, with 20 bases sitting between them. CDR3 nucleotides: TGCGCCAGCAGTCAGCCCTATCTCTCCGCCGGGAAGCCCCAGCATTTT. It codes for CASSQPYLSAGKPQHF.

The rearrangement uses TRBV19 and TRBJ2-6; TRBD1 is a possible D gene (6 bases). Trimming removed 4 bases at V and 0 bases at J, with 7 bases between. This CDR3 has 15 amino acids. Germline lookup yields CDR1 LNHDA and CDR2 SQIVND (reference sequence). The CDR3 nucleotides read TGTGCCAGTAGTACACAGGGCTCTGGGGCCAACGTCCTGACTTTC. Amino acid sequence: CASSTQGSGANVLTF. The whole variable domain, filled in from reference TRBV19 and TRBJ2-6, reads DGGITQSPKYLFRKEGQNVTLSCEQNLNHDAMYWYRQDPGQGLRLIYYSQIVNDFQKGDIAEGYSVSREKKESFPLTVTSAQKNPTAFYLCASSTQGSGANVLTFGAGSRLTVL.

V and J are TRBV3-1 (or the pseudogene TRBV3-2) and TRBJ2-7; TRBD2 might be the D (7 bases). This CDR3 has 14 residues. Looked up from germline, CDR1 is LGHDT and CDR2 is YNNKEL (reference sequence). With 3 bases removed from V and 4 bases from J, the gap between germline ends came to 13 bases. The CDR3 nucleotides are TGTGCCAGCAGCCACTCGGGGGGCCTATACGAGCAGTACTTC. Translated: CASSHSGGLYEQYF.

The count of this clone is one. Other DNA sequences in the sample encode the same CDR3. V and J are TRBV15 and TRBJ2-7, with a possible D match to TRBD2 (5 bases). The V end was cut by 0 bases, the J end by 1 base, with 10 bases between. Per germline, CDR1 LNHNV and CDR2 YYDKDF (reference sequence). The CDR3 has 15 amino acids. Here the CDR3 DNA reads TGTGCCACCAGCAGAGAAGGTGGGGAGTCCTACGAGCAGTACTTC. Its translation is CATSREGGESYEQYF.

The V and J genes are TRBV3-1 (or the pseudogene TRBV3-2) and TRBJ1-4, with unresolved D. There are 14 residues in the CDR3. V dropped 7 bases and J dropped 1 base, with 10 bases sitting between them. Germline CDR1 is LGHDT and CDR2 is YNNKEL (reference sequence). CDR3 in DNA: TGTGCCAGCACCAAGAGAGGAACTAATGAAAAACTGTTTTTT. This codes for CASTKRGTNEKLFF.